This T cell receptor (beta chain) came from a study of T cell responses to AZD1222 COVID-19 vaccine. In regard to this clone: Its specificity is not known.

The method was immunoSEQ multiplex PCR; TCRdb's version includes in-frame clones alone and lacks a portion of them. Of 45,000 to 55,000 clones in the sample, roughly four fifths were seen once. Germline-derived CDR1 and CDR2 are MDHEN and SYDVKM. CDR3 length: 16 amino acids. Trimming removed 7 bases from V and 3 bases from J, with 21 bases in between. Broader study findings: Close to half of spike-specific TCRs reportedly recognize unmutated variant regions. Repertoires were sampled only after the peak T cell response.

Sequences were derived from peripheral blood, sampled on day 0 of AZD1222 vaccination. The source is an adult in good health. The V and J genes are TRBV28 and TRBJ1-2, with no clear D. In DNA form, the CDR3 reads TGTGCCAGCACCACCGGGCGCCCTGCTAGGTACTATGGCTACACCTTC. It specifies CASTTGRPARYYGYTF.